This T cell receptor beta chain was identified in a study of CD8 T cells in Susac syndrome. When the RNA was reverse transcribed, random hexamers were used with an input of about 0.5 to 1 ug. Multiplex PCR with immunoSEQ amplified the TCR beta CDR3 across 54 Vbeta and 13 Jbeta. TCRdb reanalysed the immunoSEQ multiplex PCR reads using MiXCR and keeps one entry per CDR3 protein. The sample carries some 200,000 distinct CDR3 sequences, over 90% recorded once. The junction had 6 bases not matched to a gene; V was cut back by 5 bases and J by 7 bases. Germline CDR1 and CDR2: SEHNR and FQNEAQ (reference sequence). The CDR3 extends over 14 amino acids. The study sequenced TCR beta in blood CD8+ and CD4+ T cells.

Input material: CD4+ T cells from PBMCs. This chain uses TRBV7-9 with TRBJ2-7, with 12 bases fitting TRBD1. The clonotype was recovered from a human donor with multiple sclerosis. DNA for the CDR3: TGTGCCAGCAGCCCGGGACAGGGGGCACGGGAGCAGTACTTC. Translated, it gives CASSPGQGAREQYF.